This T cell receptor (beta chain) was found in a study of T cell changes during pregnancy in multiple sclerosis. Repertoires were generated with immunoSEQ multiplex PCR, while TCRdb's copy carries only in-frame clones and drops some. The repertoire consists of approximately 72,000 clones, with approximately 90% occurring once and the leading ten covering 1.5% to 2%. Germline V CDR1 and CDR2: SGHRS, YFSETQ. The CDR3 has 14 amino acids. Trimming at V came to 4 bases and at J to 4 bases, leaving 4 bases not matched to a gene. The receptor was isolated from a female donor in good health, enrolled as a control in a pregnancy study. Sequenced material: peripheral blood, taken in the first trimester of pregnancy. The chain combines TRBV5-1 with TRBJ2-2, with 7 bases that match TRBD1. The CDR3 DNA reads as TGCGCCAGCAGCCTATCAGGGGGCACCGGGGAGCTGTTTTTT. Translating gives CASSLSGGTGELFF. Variable domain in full (rest from reference TRBV5-1 and TRBJ2-2): KAGVTQTPRYLIKTRGQQVTLSCSPISGHRSVSWYQQTPGQGLQFLFEYFSETQRNKGNFPGRFSGRQFSNSRSEMNVSTLELGDSALYLCASSLSGGTGELFFGEGSRLTVL.